Below, 2 T cell receptor beta chains from the same sample are listed, as sequenced in a study of blood T cell repertoires in COVID-19. Clones were read by immunoSEQ multiplex PCR, and TCRdb kept only the in-frame ones, dropping some. The table shows 200,000 to 300,000 clones, with approximately 80% occurring only once. The sample taken for sequencing was peripheral blood. The receptors were gathered from an older woman with active or convalescent COVID-19.

J is TRBJ1-2 and V is TRBV7-8, with 7 bases lining up with TRBD1. J was trimmed by 7 bases and V by 5 bases; bases with no gene match: 4. The CDR3 runs to 12 residues. Per the germline V gene, CDR1 is SGHVS and CDR2 is FQNEAQ. The CDR3 sequence is CASSPRQGGYTF. For the CDR3, the DNA is TGTGCCAGCAGCCCCCGACAGGGTGGCTACACCTTC.

The V gene is TRBV9, the J gene TRBJ1-1; 8 bases are a match to TRBD1. The CDR3 length is 14 residues. V trimming: 3 bases; J trimming: 6 bases; junction bases outside the gene matches: 7. The germline CDR1 and CDR2 sequences are SGDLS and YYNGEE. In DNA form, the CDR3 reads TGTGCCAGCAGCGCGACAGGGGAATTCGCTGAAGCTTTCTTT. Translation gives CASSATGEFAEAFF.